This is a list of T cell receptor beta chains from one sample in a study of long-term antiretroviral therapy in people with HIV. Sequencing was performed with immunoSEQ multiplex PCR; in TCRdb, only in-frame clones are kept and a portion is missing. The sample carries about 35,000 clones, around 82% recorded once. The sample consisted of unsorted PBMCs, taken 0.3 years after starting antiretroviral therapy. All receptors come from a man younger than 35 with HIV. Both conserved end residues are part of each CDR3. The D gene is left open where the match is weak. For some rows the clone size is stated as once, few or many, or as a class when expanded; others skip it.

clone_size: few
d_call: NA
v_call: TRBV19
j_call: TRBJ2-4
cdr3_nt: TGTGCCAGTAGTATCGTCCCCAAAAACATTCAGTACTTC
cdr3_aa: CASSIVPKNIQYF

clone_size: NA
d_call: TRBD2
v_call: TRBV4-2
j_call: TRBJ2-5
cdr3_nt: TGTGCCAGCAGCCAAGATGGGGAAGGCGGGGGTTGGGAGACCCAGTACTTC
cdr3_aa: CASSQDGEGGGWETQYF

clone_size: NA
d_call: NA
v_call: TRBV5-1
j_call: TRBJ1-1
cdr3_nt: TGCGCCAGCAGCTTGAACGTTTTGGCGATCGCTGAAGCTTTCTTT
cdr3_aa: CASSLNVLAIAEAFF

clone_size: NA
d_call: NA
v_call: TRBV2
j_call: TRBJ1-2
cdr3_nt: TGTGCCAGCAGGGGCGGGATCATCGGAGGGTATGGCTACACCTTC
cdr3_aa: CASRGGIIGGYGYTF

clone_size: NA
d_call: TRBD2
v_call: TRBV4-1
j_call: TRBJ2-5
cdr3_nt: TGCGCCAGCACCACCGGACTAGCGGGAGGGAAAGAGACCCAGTACTTC
cdr3_aa: CASTTGLAGGKETQYF

clone_size: NA
d_call: NA
v_call: TRBV28
j_call: TRBJ1-2
cdr3_nt: TGTGCCAGCAGTTTAGCCGGAACCTATGGCTACACCTTC
cdr3_aa: CASSLAGTYGYTF

clone_size: NA
d_call: NA
v_call: TRBV6-6
j_call: TRBJ2-3
cdr3_nt: TGTGCCAGCGGCGACGAGGGGGGGTCGCAGTATTTT
cdr3_aa: CASGDEGGSQYF

clone_size: NA
d_call: TRBD2
v_call: TRBV7-9
j_call: TRBJ2-1
cdr3_nt: TGTGCCAGCAGGCGCACGGGGGGGAATGAGCAGTTCTTC
cdr3_aa: CASRRTGGNEQFF

clone_size: few
d_call: TRBD2
v_call: TRBV5-4
j_call: TRBJ2-7
cdr3_nt: TGTGCCAGCAGCTGGACTAGCGATAACGAGCAGTACTTC
cdr3_aa: CASSWTSDNEQYF

clone_size: NA
d_call: NA
v_call: TRBV2
j_call: TRBJ1-2
cdr3_nt: TGTGCCAGCAGTGAAACCCCTGGCTACACCTTC
cdr3_aa: CASSETPGYTF

clone_size: once
d_call: TRBD1
v_call: TRBV5-6
j_call: TRBJ2-7
cdr3_nt: TGTGCCAGCAGTTGGGACAGATCCGAGCAGTACTTC
cdr3_aa: CASSWDRSEQYF